This is a list of T cell receptor beta chains from one sample in a study of blood T cell repertoires in COVID-19. TCRdb keeps only in-frame clones here, not all; method: immunoSEQ multiplex PCR. The sample lists approximately 390,000 clones, around 90% occurring once. Sequences were obtained from peripheral blood. These receptors all come from a young man with active or convalescent COVID-19. CDR3s include the opening cysteine and the closing phenylalanine or tryptophan. D genes are given only for firm matches. The size of a clone is reported for some rows only, either as once, few or many, or as a class for expanded clones.

>.|TRBV28|once|TRBJ1-4
CASSVSEKLFF
TGTGCCAGCAGTGTGAGTGAAAAACTGTTTTTT
>.|TRBV28|.|TRBJ1-2
CASGPLYGYTF
TGTGCCAGCGGTCCACTTTATGGCTACACCTTC
>.|TRBV28|.|TRBJ2-5
CASSSPLTVQETQYF
TGTGCCAGCAGTTCCCCCTTGACAGTGCAAGAGACCCAGTACTTC
>TRBD1|TRBV7-6|once|TRBJ1-5
CASSSGTGNQPQHF
TGTGCCAGCAGCTCCGGGACAGGCAATCAGCCCCAGCATTTT
>TRBD2|TRBV5-1|once|TRBJ2-2
CASSLGIAGGTGELFF
TGCGCCAGCAGCTTGGGGATAGCGGGAGGCACCGGGGAGCTGTTTTTT
>TRBD1|TRBV19|.|TRBJ2-1
CASSQTGQGFGNEQFF
TGTGCCAGTAGTCAGACGGGACAGGGGTTTGGCAATGAGCAGTTCTTC
>TRBD1|TRBV5-1|.|TRBJ1-6
CATRDSNSPLHF
TGCGCCACCCGGGACAGTAATTCACCCCTCCACTTT
>TRBD2|TRBV28|.|TRBJ2-1
CASSSSGSRGYEQFF
TGTGCCAGCAGTTCTAGCGGGAGTAGGGGCTATGAGCAGTTCTTC
>.|TRBV27|.|TRBJ2-1
CASSFLTGLSYNEQFF
TGTGCCAGCAGTTTCCTAACAGGGCTGTCCTACAATGAGCAGTTCTTC
>TRBD1|TRBV25-1|.|TRBJ2-7
CASSEYRQGKQYF
TGTGCCAGCAGTGAATATCGACAGGGGAAGCAGTACTTC
>.|TRBV19|.|TRBJ1-1
CASTSEGVYPDAEAFF
TGTGCCAGTACCTCAGAGGGGGTTTACCCCGACGCTGAAGCTTTCTTT
>.|TRBV24-1|.|TRBJ1-2
CATSDSAVRGLDYGYTF
TGTGCCACCAGTGATTCCGCCGTGAGGGGGTTGGACTATGGCTACACCTTC
>TRBD2|TRBV11-2|.|TRBJ2-3
CASSAPGLAGDWTDTQYF
TGTGCCAGCAGCGCCCCGGGACTAGCGGGAGATTGGACAGATACGCAGTATTTT
>.|TRBV24-1|.|TRBJ2-2
CATSESGKLGELFF
TGTGCCACCAGTGAGTCAGGGAAGTTGGGGGAGCTGTTTTTT
>.|TRBV24-1|.|TRBJ1-5
CATSAGDGGSQHF
TGTGCCACCAGTGCCGGGGACGGGGGGTCCCAGCATTTT
>.|TRBV12-3/TRBV12-4|.|TRBJ2-1
CASSLALPDEQFF
TGTGCCAGCAGTTTAGCGCTGCCGGATGAGCAGTTCTTC
>TRBD2|TRBV7-3|.|TRBJ2-3
CASSLAGGIDTQYF
TGTGCCAGCAGCCTAGCGGGAGGTATTGATACGCAGTATTTT
>.|TRBV2|.|TRBJ2-7
CASSLGVGEQYF
TGTGCCAGCAGTCTAGGGGTTGGGGAGCAGTACTTC
>.|TRBV7-8|.|TRBJ1-1
CASSLAQGSNTEAFF
TGTGCCAGCAGCTTAGCGCAGGGATCGAACACTGAAGCTTTCTTT
>.|TRBV21-1|.|TRBJ2-7
CASSSEGTSGSIFSYEQYF
TGTGCCAGCAGCTCAGAGGGGACTAGCGGGAGTATTTTTTCCTACGAGCAGTACTTC